Reported below is one T cell receptor beta chain. The data originate from a study of control samples from healthy donors and cancer patients. Trimming cost V 2 bases and J 3 bases, with 10 bases left between them. CDR1 and CDR2 from the germline V gene are MDHEN and SYDVKM. The CDR3 has 14 amino acids. Method: immunoSEQ multiplex PCR; TCRdb's copy keeps in-frame clones and lacks some. The sample has approximately 83,000 clones, approximately 93% seen once. Sequencing used blood. V and J are TRBV28 and TRBJ1-2; TRBD1 is a possible D gene (5 bases). This sequence was found in a woman aged 25-40 years in good health. The CDR3, as DNA: TGTGCCAGCAGTTTAGACAGTATGTACTATGGCTACACCTTC. Encoded protein: CASSLDSMYYGYTF.